This T cell receptor (beta chain) was identified in a study of blood T cell repertoires in COVID-19. On the study more broadly: From T cells, B-cell-depleted T cells, or PBMCs came the material, which was cDNA or gDNA.

The study recruited people aged roughly 18 to 100 years across around 24 US areas. Participants' own reports of clinical history determined their cohort assignment. As processed by the authors: Reference gene primer amplification gave estimated nucleated cell counts. Repertoires were generated with immunoSEQ multiplex PCR, while TCRdb's copy carries only in-frame clones and drops some. D and trimming come from the DNA, and the V and J calls and clone size come from that table. This sample carries 200,000 to 250,000 clones, 81% of them seen once, and the ten largest clones take just under 9%. With 1 base removed from V and 4 bases from J, the gap between germline ends came to 16 bases. CDR3 length equals 16 residues. CDR1 and CDR2 from the germline V gene are LGHDT and YNNKEL (reference sequence). This clone turned up a few times.

This chain uses TRBV3-1 (or the pseudogene TRBV3-2) with TRBJ1-1; maybe TRBD1 (6 bases). The clonotype originates from a woman in her fifties or sixties with acute COVID-19. Input material: PBMCs or T cells enriched from blood (not recorded which). The CDR3 coding sequence is TGTGCCAGCAGCCAAGGGCTGAGGGGGTTGGGCACTGAAGCTTTCTTT. Amino acid sequence: CASSQGLRGLGTEAFF.